The 29 T cell receptor beta chains presented below share a single source sample, sequenced in a study of shared clonotypes between healthy human individuals. TCRdb keeps only in-frame clones here, not all; method: immunoSEQ multiplex PCR. The data hold about 2.4 million clones, with roughly 93% observed a single time. The sequencing input was naive CD4+ T cells from PBMCs. Specified subset: CD45RA+ positively selected. Source of these receptors: a man younger than 35 in good health. Some clones in this sample may be carry-over from other donors' samples.

This clone was detected only once. The rearrangement links TRBV28 to TRBJ2-7; perhaps TRBD1 as D (6 bases). The V end was cut by 8 bases, the J end by 3 bases, with 17 bases between. Germline CDR1 MDHEN, CDR2 SYDVKM. CDR3 size: 14 residues. CDR3 region: CASLDGQNHYEQYF. In DNA, the CDR3 is TGTGCCAGCTTAGACGGACAGAACCACTACGAGCAGTACTTC.

This chain links TRBV2 with TRBJ2-7; D is perhaps TRBD2 (6 bases). V dropped 7 bases and J dropped 6 bases, with 13 bases sitting between them. Germline V gene sequence: CDR1 SNHLY, CDR2 FYNNEI. CDR3 length: 12 residues. The CDR3 loop reads CASTMGGFEQYF. In nucleotides, the CDR3 is TGTGCCAGCACAATGGGGGGATTCGAGCAGTACTTC.

This sequence joins TRBV10-3 and TRBJ1-4; 9 positions agree with TRBD1. Germline V CDR1 and CDR2: ENHRY, SYGVKD. The CDR3 loop spans 16 amino acids. The ends lost 1 base at V and 10 bases at J; junction bases unmatched: 10. The CDR3 sequence: CAISELLTGGGGKLFF. The CDR3, as DNA: TGTGCCATCAGTGAGTTACTAACAGGGGGCGGTGGAAAACTGTTTTTT.

The chain couples TRBV28 to TRBJ2-4; D possibly corresponds to TRBD2 (5 bases). Germline values: CDR1 MDHEN, CDR2 SYDVKM. V was trimmed by 5 bases and J by 5 bases, leaving 16 bases between them. The CDR3 has 15 residues. In nucleotides, the CDR3 is TGTGCCAGCAGTCGCCGTCGGACTCTACAAAACATTCAGTACTTC. Its translation is CASSRRRTLQNIQYF.

The chain joins TRBV6-5 to TRBJ2-6, with D hard to call. The germline V gene encodes CDR1 MNHEY and CDR2 SVGAGI. The V end was cut by 5 bases, the J end by 1 base, with 9 bases between. The CDR3 totals 15 residues. DNA for the CDR3: TGTGCCAGCAGTCGAGTGGGATCTGGGGCCAACGTCCTGACTTTC. Protein product: CASSRVGSGANVLTF.

In the case of this clone: The same CDR3 is also encoded by other DNA sequences in this sample. The chain has TRBV5-5 and TRBJ2-5; 7 bases are shared with TRBD2. CDR3 length equals 14 residues. CDR1 and CDR2 from the germline V gene are SGHKS and YYEKEE (reference sequence). The junction had 7 bases not matched to a gene; V was cut back by 4 bases and J by 4 bases. Here the CDR3 DNA reads TGTGCCAGCAGCAGTCCCTCGGGAGGAGAGACCCAGTACTTC. Its translation: CASSSPSGGETQYF.

The V and J genes are TRBV30 and TRBJ1-2; no clear D gene. The length of the CDR3 is 12 residues. Germline V gene data show CDR1 as GTSNPN and CDR2 as SVGIG (reference sequence). With 3 bases removed from V and 6 bases from J, the gap between germline ends came to 11 bases. CDR3 protein: CAWRREVNGYTF. CDR3 DNA: TGTGCCTGGAGAAGGGAGGTGAATGGCTACACCTTC.

This chain joins TRBV7-9 and TRBJ1-5; no clear D gene. The CDR3 length is 15 residues. The V gene's germline CDR1 is SEHNR and CDR2 FQNEAQ (reference sequence). The ends were cut back, 5 bases at V and 1 base at J, with 12 bases in the middle. CDR3 loop: CASSGEGLSNQPQHF. The CDR3 nucleotides read TGTGCCAGCAGCGGCGAAGGTCTAAGCAATCAGCCCCAGCATTTT.

This chain links TRBV18 with TRBJ1-1; no definite D call. The germline gives CDR1 KGHSH, CDR2 LQKENI. The V end was cut by 5 bases, the J end by 1 base, with 14 bases between. The CDR3 consists of 15 residues. The CDR3 DNA reads TGTGCCAGCTCAAAGAACAGCCTACAGAACACTGAAGCTTTCTTT. This encodes CASSKNSLQNTEAFF.

The chain employs TRBV7-3 and TRBJ2-3, with D possibly TRBD1 on 5 matching bases. The germline CDR1 and CDR2 sequences are SGHTA and FQGTGA. This CDR3 spans 15 amino acids. Trimming removed 1 base from V and 4 bases from J, with 12 bases in between. The CDR3, as DNA: TGTGCCAGCAGCTTAATGGCCAGGGTGGCAGATACGCAGTATTTT. Protein product: CASSLMARVADTQYF. Looking up the rest from reference TRBV7-3 and TRBJ2-3 gives the full variable domain: GAGVSQTPSNKVTEKGKYVELRCDPISGHTALYWYRQSLGQGPEFLIYFQGTGAADDSGLPNDRFFAVRPEGSVSTLKIQRTERGDSAVYLCASSLMARVADTQYFGPGTRLTVL.

The chain couples TRBV7-3 to TRBJ2-5; 9 nucleotides align to TRBD2. Germline trimming cut 5 bases from V and 2 bases from J; bases unmatched to any gene: 6. Germline CDR1 SGHTA, CDR2 FQGTGA. The CDR3 has 15 residues. CDR3 DNA sequence: TGTGCCAGCAGCCCCGGGACTAGCAGACAAGAGACCCAGTACTTC. Residues: CASSPGTSRQETQYF.

The CDR3 coding sequence is TGCGCCAGCACCTACCCGGGAGCTGTCAATGAGCAGTTCTTC. This gives the protein CASTYPGAVNEQFF. This sequence joins TRBV5-1 and TRBJ2-1; a weak D match, TRBD2 (6 bases). CDR3 length equals 14 residues. Germline V CDR1 and CDR2: SGHRS, YFSETQ. The V end lost 6 bases, the J end lost 6 bases, and 16 bases lay between the germline ends. The whole variable domain, remainder taken from reference TRBV5-1 and TRBJ2-1, is KAGVTQTPRYLIKTRGQQVTLSCSPISGHRSVSWYQQTPGQGLQFLFEYFSETQRNKGNFPGRFSGRQFSNSRSEMNVSTLELGDSALYLCASTYPGAVNEQFFGPGTRLTVL.

The V gene is TRBV5-6, the J gene TRBJ2-7; the D gene is possibly TRBD1 (6 bases). CDR3 size: 16 residues. Germline V gene sequence: CDR1 SGHDT, CDR2 YYEEEE. V lost 4 bases and J lost 3, with 20 bases in between. Written as DNA, the CDR3 is TGTGCCAGCAGCACTCGAGGGGGATATCATATCTACGAGCAGTACTTC. It translates to CASSTRGGYHIYEQYF.

Points on this clone: Other nucleotide sequences from this sample produce the same CDR3. This rearrangement joins TRBV5-1 to TRBJ2-1; D possibly corresponds to TRBD2 (5 bases). CDR1 is SGHRS and CDR2 is YFSETQ in the germline V gene. Deletions cut 2 bases from V and 8 bases from J, with 8 bases between. This CDR3 is built from 12 residues. The CDR3 DNA is TGCGCCAGCAGCTTAGGAGGAGATGAGCAGTTCTTC. This encodes CASSLGGDEQFF. Full variable domain (rest looked up from reference TRBV5-1 and TRBJ2-1): KAGVTQTPRYLIKTRGQQVTLSCSPISGHRSVSWYQQTPGQGLQFLFEYFSETQRNKGNFPGRFSGRQFSNSRSEMNVSTLELGDSALYLCASSLGGDEQFFGPGTRLTVL.

The CDR3 DNA is TGTGCCAGCAGACACAGACAGACCCAAGAGACCCAGTACTTC. Translating gives CASRHRQTQETQYF. V usage is TRBV7-3 and J usage is TRBJ2-5, with D tentatively TRBD1 (5 bases). Germline lookup yields CDR1 SGHTA and CDR2 FQGTGA. The CDR3 runs to 14 residues. Trimming stripped 6 bases from V and 1 base from J, with 12 bases between.

The chain couples TRBV14 to TRBJ1-3; D unresolved. Germline V gene sequence: CDR1 SGHDN, CDR2 FVKESK. This CDR3 contains 14 residues. Deletions cut 6 bases from V and 3 bases from J, with 12 bases between. The chain's CDR3 is CASSPGLYGNTIYF. The DNA for the CDR3 is TGTGCCAGCAGTCCCGGGCTGTATGGAAACACCATATATTTT.

The chain carries TRBV9 and TRBJ2-7; a weak D match, TRBD1 (6 bases). CDR1 is SGDLS and CDR2 is YYNGEE in the germline V gene. The germline V and J ends were trimmed by 0 bases and 4 bases, with 14 bases remaining between them. The CDR3 has 15 amino acids. The CDR3 DNA sequence: TGTGCCAGCAGCGTAGACCCCACAGGGAGATACGAGCAGTACTTC. Encoded protein: CASSVDPTGRYEQYF.

The chain combines TRBV15 with TRBJ1-2; D perhaps matches TRBD1 (6 bases). Germline assignment: CDR1 LNHNV and CDR2 YYDKDF (reference sequence). CDR3 size: 15 residues. Between the trimmed V and J ends, which lost 0 bases and 0 bases, there was a span of 8 bases. The CDR3, as DNA: TGTGCCACCAGCAGAGAAGGGGGGTCTAACTATGGCTACACCTTC. Its protein is CATSREGGSNYGYTF.

The J gene is TRBJ2-1, the V gene TRBV11-2, with D unclear. The CDR3 contains 14 residues. Trimming removed 2 bases from V and 4 bases from J, with 9 bases in between. Germline loops: CDR1 SGHAT, CDR2 FQNNGV. The DNA for the CDR3 is TGTGCCAGCAGCTTAATTCGCGGTTACAATGAGCAGTTCTTC. Protein product: CASSLIRGYNEQFF.

CDR3 DNA sequence: TGTGCCAGCAGCTTAAGGGTTCGGCCTCTCTTGGACGAGCAGTACTTC. It codes for CASSLRVRPLLDEQYF. The rearrangement links TRBV7-3 to TRBJ2-7; D remains unclear. Germline CDR1 reads SGHTA; CDR2 reads FQGTGA. Trimming stripped 1 base from V and 5 bases from J, with 18 bases between. The CDR3 sequence is 16 residues long. The variable domain in full, with the rest retrieved from reference TRBV7-3 and TRBJ2-7, is GAGVSQTPSNKVTEKGKYVELRCDPISGHTALYWYRQSLGQGPEFLIYFQGTGAADDSGLPNDRFFAVRPEGSVSTLKIQRTERGDSAVYLCASSLRVRPLLDEQYFGPGTRLTVT.

V and J are TRBV5-1 and TRBJ1-2; no firm D call. Germline-derived CDR1 and CDR2 are SGHRS and YFSETQ. The V gene lost 2 bases and the J gene lost 1 base, with 9 bases spanning the gap. The CDR3 is 14 amino acids. The CDR3 loop is CASSFRDDNYGYTF. CDR3 DNA sequence: TGCGCCAGCAGCTTCCGTGATGATAACTATGGCTACACCTTC.

The rearrangement links TRBV27 to TRBJ2-5; D assignment may be TRBD1 or TRBD2 (5 bases each). The end of the DNA fits TRBJ2-7 better, so the J call may be wrong. The CDR3 length is 14 residues. Germline CDR1 reads MNHEY; CDR2 reads SMNVEV (reference sequence). The CDR3 DNA reads as TGTGCCAGCAGGCCTCTGGGCAGGGACCACGAGCAGTACTTC. It encodes CASRPLGRDHEQYF.

This clone showed up just a few times. The chain links TRBV2 to TRBJ1-1; D unresolved. Germline assignment: CDR1 SNHLY and CDR2 FYNNEI. The CDR3 runs 13 residues. The V and J ends lost 2 bases and 6 bases respectively, with 10 bases between them. CDR3 DNA: TGTGCCAGCAGTGAAAGGGAAACGGCTGAAGCTTTCTTT. Its translation is CASSERETAEAFF. The variable domain in full, with the rest retrieved from reference TRBV2 and TRBJ1-1, is EPEVTQTPSHQVTQMGQEVILRCVPISNHLYFYWYRQILGQKVEFLVSFYNNEISEKSEIFDDQFSVERPDGSNFTLKIRSTKLEDSAMYFCASSERETAEAFFGQGTRLTVV.

The V gene is TRBV14, the J gene TRBJ2-3; the D gene could be TRBD1 or TRBD2 (5 bases each). CDR1 is SGHDN, CDR2 FVKESK, per germline. V lost 6 bases and J 3 bases, leaving 13 bases between the germline ends. The CDR3 contains 14 residues. The CDR3 here is CASSPGTLTDTQYF. The CDR3 DNA is TGTGCCAGCAGTCCAGGGACCTTAACAGATACGCAGTATTTT.

The chain uses TRBV19 and TRBJ1-5; maybe TRBD1 (6 bases). Per germline, CDR1 LNHDA and CDR2 SQIVND (reference sequence). This CDR3 is built from 14 residues. The ends were cut back, 5 bases at V and 4 bases at J, with 12 bases in the middle. CDR3 protein: CASSETGRNQPQHF. CDR3 sequence (DNA): TGTGCCAGTAGTGAGACAGGCCGAAATCAGCCCCAGCATTTT. The full variable domain, completed using reference TRBV19 and TRBJ1-5, is DGGITQSPKYLFRKEGQNVTLSCEQNLNHDAMYWYRQDPGQGLRLIYYSQIVNDFQKGDIAEGYSVSREKKESFPLTVTSAQKNPTAFYLCASSETGRNQPQHFGDGTRLSIL.

This clone has only a few counts. Different DNA sequences within this sample yield the same CDR3. The CDR3 DNA reads TGTGCCAGCAGTTCCCCTGGAAACACCATATATTTT. Protein product: CASSSPGNTIYF. This rearrangement joins TRBV28 to TRBJ1-3; D remains ambiguous. CDR3 length: 12 residues. Trimming cost V 4 bases and J 2 bases, with 3 bases left between them. Germline CDR1 is MDHEN and CDR2 is SYDVKM.

Concerning this clone: This sample also contains other DNA sequences that code for the same CDR3. The rearrangement uses TRBV28 and TRBJ1-2; TRBD1 agrees at 12 bases. CDR1 and CDR2 (germline): MDHEN, SYDVKM. Trimming cost V 6 bases and J 8 bases; bases outside gene matches: 7. The CDR3 consists of 14 residues. The CDR3 is CASRSGQGARGYTF. The CDR3 DNA sequence: TGTGCCAGCAGGTCGGGACAGGGGGCGCGAGGCTACACCTTC.

The chain recombines TRBV28 with TRBJ1-4; no clear D gene. With 1 base removed from V and 0 bases from J, the gap between germline ends came to 9 bases. Per the germline V gene, CDR1 is MDHEN and CDR2 is SYDVKM. This CDR3 contains 16 residues. The CDR3 DNA reads as TGTGCCAGCAGTTTATCGGGGAGGGCAACTAATGAAAAACTGTTTTTT. Translation: CASSLSGRATNEKLFF.

The chain employs TRBV5-1 and TRBJ2-7; TRBD1 agrees at 10 bases. V lost 6 bases to trimming and J lost 3 bases; unmatched junction nucleotides: 6. The CDR3 runs to 14 residues. In germline, CDR1 is SGHRS, CDR2 YFSETQ. The CDR3 reads CASTQTGGSYEQYF. CDR3 nucleotides: TGCGCCAGCACCCAGACAGGGGGCAGCTACGAGCAGTACTTC.